The 31 T cell receptor beta chains given below trace back to one sample, sequenced in a study of blood T cell repertoires in COVID-19. Measured with immunoSEQ multiplex PCR; TCRdb has only the in-frame clones, and not every one. The repertoire holds 76,000 or so clones, roughly 89% seen once, with approximately 5.3% in the top ten. The sample was peripheral blood. The receptors come from a human donor in a cohort sampled during active COVID-19.

V and J are TRBV7-2 and TRBJ2-3; TRBD2 matches at 12 bases. CDR1 is SGHTA, CDR2 FQGNSA, per germline. Trimming at V came to 3 bases and at J to 1 base, leaving 2 bases not matched to a gene. This CDR3 is built from 16 residues. The CDR3 loop is CASSFSSGGGTDTQYF. As DNA, the CDR3 is TGTGCCAGCAGCTTCTCTAGCGGGGGGGGCACAGATACGCAGTATTTT.

The chain combines TRBV27 with TRBJ1-2; TRBD1 agrees at 8 bases. The length of the CDR3 is 13 residues. Per germline, CDR1 MNHEY and CDR2 SMNVEV (reference sequence). J gave up 8 bases and V 5 bases, and 7 bases lay outside the gene matches. The chain's CDR3 is CASSPGTGIGYTF. CDR3 nucleotides: TGTGCCAGCAGTCCAGGGACAGGAATAGGCTACACCTTC.

As DNA, the CDR3 is TGTGCCAGCAGTTTTCGTTCCCCGGGACAGGGGGATGGCTACACCTTC. Residues: CASSFRSPGQGDGYTF. This chain joins TRBV28 and TRBJ1-2; TRBD1 agrees at 11 bases. The CDR3 spans 16 residues. With V trimmed by 3 bases and J by 6 bases, 9 bases remained unmatched. From germline, CDR1 is MDHEN and CDR2 SYDVKM.

The chain employs TRBV7-9 and TRBJ1-3, with D hard to call. This CDR3 region has 12 residues. V lost 4 bases to trimming and J lost 4 bases, with 5 bases between them. Germline loops: CDR1 SEHNR, CDR2 FQNEAQ (reference sequence). CDR3 amino acids: CASSSQGNTIYF. CDR3 nucleotide sequence: TGTGCCAGCAGCTCGCAGGGAAACACCATATATTTT.

This chain links TRBV12-3 or TRBV12-4 with TRBJ2-3; maybe TRBD1 (5 bases). V was clipped by 6 bases and J by 10 bases, with 17 bases between them. The CDR3 length is 13 residues. Here the CDR3 DNA reads TGTGCCAGCAGCGTGATCAGGGAAGAGGCGCAGTATTTT. Its translation is CASSVIREEAQYF.

V is TRBV4-1 and J is TRBJ1-3, with D possibly being TRBD1 (6 bases). Germline assignment: CDR1 MGHRA and CDR2 YSYEKL. This CDR3 spans 16 amino acids. The DNA for the CDR3 is TGCGCTAGTGGGGGCACGGCCCTCTACTCTGGAAACACCATATATTTT. Amino acids: CASGGTALYSGNTIYF.

The chain is built from TRBV4-3 and TRBJ2-2; the match to TRBD1 covers 7 bases. This CDR3 comprises 17 residues. J lost 0 bases, V lost 4 bases, and 8 bases had no gene match. Germline loops: CDR1 LGHNA, CDR2 YSLEER. The CDR3 DNA reads as TGCGCCAGCAGCCCCTCAACCGGGACAGCGAACACCGGGGAGCTGTTTTTT. This encodes CASSPSTGTANTGELFF.

The table lists this clone with a count of one. The chain recombines TRBV19 with TRBJ1-2; 8 positions match TRBD1. This CDR3 is built from 14 residues. CDR1 and CDR2 (germline): LNHDA, SQIVND (reference sequence). V gave up 4 bases and J gave up 4 bases; unmatched junction bases: 5. This chain's CDR3 is CASSNRQGSYGYTF. The DNA of the CDR3 is TGTGCCAGTAGTAACCGACAGGGGAGCTATGGCTACACCTTC.

V is TRBV10-3 and J is TRBJ2-5; TRBD2 matches at 9 bases. V lost 3 bases, J lost 5 bases, and 13 bases stayed unmatched. The CDR3 sequence is 17 residues long. Germline lookup yields CDR1 ENHRY and CDR2 SYGVKD. The CDR3 sequence: CAISEGGGGALMETQYF. In DNA, the CDR3 is TGTGCCATCAGTGAAGGAGGCGGGGGGGCGTTAATGGAGACCCAGTACTTC.

On this clone: The same CDR3 also results from other DNA sequences found in this sample. This chain uses TRBV7-3 with TRBJ2-3; D is unresolved. The V and J ends lost 2 bases and 0 bases respectively, with 6 bases between them. This CDR3 has 14 residues. Germline CDR1 SGHTA, CDR2 FQGTGA. The CDR3 bases are TGTGCCAGCAGCTTAGGGCTTAGCACAGATACGCAGTATTTT. It encodes CASSLGLSTDTQYF.

The genes are TRBV4-2 and TRBJ1-3; D call uncertain. The CDR3 is 14 residues long. Looked up from germline, CDR1 is LGHNA and CDR2 is YNFKEQ. The ends were cut back, 2 bases at V and 8 bases at J, with 13 bases in the middle. CDR3 coding DNA: TGTGCCAGCAGCCAATCTTGGCCGGAGGACACCATATATTTT. Amino acid sequence: CASSQSWPEDTIYF.

The gene calls are TRBV7-3 and TRBJ1-6; D is unclear. V shed 1 base and J shed 8 bases, with 12 bases lying between them. The length of the CDR3 is 15 residues. Germline values: CDR1 SGHTA, CDR2 FQGTGA. CDR3 loop: CASSLSTGSDSPLHF. CDR3 sequence (DNA): TGTGCCAGCAGCTTAAGTACGGGGTCGGATTCACCCCTCCACTTT.

The chain couples TRBV5-6 to TRBJ1-2; D is unclear. The CDR3 length is 13 residues. Germline loops: CDR1 SGHDT, CDR2 YYEEEE. The V end lost 3 bases, the J end lost 0 bases, and 6 bases lay between the germline ends. DNA of the CDR3: TGTGCCAGCAGCTCCACAGCTAACTATGGCTACACCTTC. This codes for CASSSTANYGYTF.

The chain carries TRBV7-3 and TRBJ1-6; D is possibly TRBD1 (6 bases). The germline V and J ends were trimmed by 0 bases and 8 bases, with 11 bases remaining between them. The V gene's germline CDR1 is SGHTA and CDR2 FQGTGA. This CDR3 has 15 residues. The CDR3 sequence: CASSLTGRGYSPLHF. CDR3 coding DNA: TGTGCCAGCAGCTTAACGGGCAGGGGATATTCACCCCTCCACTTT.

This chain uses TRBV6-5 with TRBJ2-7; 10 positions match TRBD1. Germline CDR1 reads MNHEY; CDR2 reads SVGAGI. The ends lost 0 bases at V and 5 bases at J; junction bases unmatched: 4. This CDR3 region has 15 residues. CDR3 amino acids: CASSYSGTGVDEQYF. The DNA for the CDR3 is TGTGCCAGCAGTTACTCCGGGACAGGGGTTGACGAGCAGTACTTC.

This clone was observed a handful of times. V usage is TRBV4-1 and J usage is TRBJ2-6; 9 bases agree with TRBD2. The germline V gene encodes CDR1 MGHRA and CDR2 YSYEKL. The CDR3 consists of 19 residues. V lost 4 bases, J lost 0 bases, and 10 bases stayed unmatched. CDR3 DNA: TGCGCCAGCAGCCTCAACGCGGGGGGGCGCGACTCTGGGGCCAACGTCCTGACTTTC. This sequence encodes CASSLNAGGRDSGANVLTF.

The chain has TRBV27 and TRBJ2-2; unclear D gene. The ends were cut back, 2 bases at V and 2 bases at J, with 6 bases in the middle. Germline V gene lookup returns CDR1 MNHEY and CDR2 SMNVEV (reference sequence). This CDR3 region has 14 residues. The CDR3 region is CASSLQVNTGELFF. The CDR3 DNA follows: TGTGCCAGCAGTTTACAGGTCAACACCGGGGAGCTGTTTTTT.

The V call is TRBV9, the J call TRBJ2-1; 8 nucleotides agree with TRBD2. V lost 3 bases to trimming and J lost 8 bases; unmatched junction nucleotides: 7. Germline assignment: CDR1 SGDLS and CDR2 YYNGEE. CDR3 size: 14 residues. The CDR3, as DNA: TGTGCCAGCAGCGAAAAGGGACTAGGCGATGAGCAGTTCTTC. It is translated as CASSEKGLGDEQFF.

This clone was recorded once. This sequence joins TRBV14 and TRBJ1-1; D call uncertain. The CDR3 consists of 13 residues. The V end lost 6 bases, the J end lost 1 base, and 9 bases lay between the germline ends. In germline, CDR1 is SGHDN, CDR2 FVKESK. The CDR3 here is CASRQSGNTEAFF. The DNA of the CDR3 is TGTGCCAGCAGACAATCAGGGAACACTGAAGCTTTCTTT.

About this clone: Other DNA sequences from this sample encode an identical CDR3 as well. The chain has TRBV2 and TRBJ2-7; the match to TRBD1 covers 8 bases. The CDR3 is 14 residues long. Germline V gives CDR1 SNHLY, CDR2 FYNNEI. V lost 6 bases to trimming and J lost 2 bases; unmatched junction nucleotides: 6. CDR3 in amino acids: CASSPGQGAYEQYF. The CDR3 DNA reads TGTGCCAGCAGCCCAGGACAGGGAGCCTACGAGCAGTACTTC. Drawing the rest from reference TRBV2 and TRBJ2-7, the complete variable domain is EPEVTQTPSHQVTQMGQEVILRCVPISNHLYFYWYRQILGQKVEFLVSFYNNEISEKSEIFDDQFSVERPDGSNFTLKIRSTKLEDSAMYFCASSPGQGAYEQYFGPGTRLTVT.

J is TRBJ2-1 and V is TRBV3-1 (or the pseudogene TRBV3-2); D is undetermined. Germline assignment: CDR1 LGHDT and CDR2 YNNKEL (reference sequence). This CDR3 has 11 amino acids. Trimming took off 1 base at V and 9 bases at J, with 4 bases between the two ends. The CDR3 loop is CASSQVSEQFF. The CDR3 bases are TGTGCCAGCAGCCAAGTTAGTGAGCAGTTCTTC.

The rearrangement joins TRBV10-3 to TRBJ1-2; 8 nucleotides line up with TRBD1. Looked up from germline, CDR1 is ENHRY and CDR2 is SYGVKD. CDR3 length: 14 amino acids. V dropped 7 bases and J dropped 0; count of bases not matched to a gene: 4. The CDR3 sequence is CAINPGGSNYGYTF. The CDR3 DNA follows: TGTGCCATCAACCCAGGGGGCTCTAACTATGGCTACACCTTC.

The rearrangement joins TRBV27 to TRBJ1-1; D possibly corresponds to TRBD1 (6 bases). V dropped 6 bases and J dropped 0 bases, with 14 bases sitting between them. The CDR3 is 15 residues long. CDR1 is MNHEY and CDR2 is SMNVEV in the germline V gene (reference sequence). The CDR3 spells CASRHRAFMNTEAFF. CDR3 in DNA: TGTGCCAGCAGGCACAGGGCCTTCATGAACACTGAAGCTTTCTTT.

CDR3 bases: TGCAGCGTAGAACGGGACAAAGTCCCTTATGGCTACACCTTC. It is translated as CSVERDKVPYGYTF. The V call is TRBV29-1, the J call TRBJ1-2; the D gene is possibly TRBD1 (6 bases). Germline CDR1 reads SQVTM; CDR2 reads ANQGSEA. This CDR3 is built from 14 residues. The ends were cut back, 6 bases at V and 5 bases at J, with 19 bases in the middle.

The chain employs TRBV7-7 and TRBJ2-3, with a tentative D call TRBD2 (5 bases). The CDR3 is made up of 16 amino acids. Deletions cut 4 bases from V and 6 bases from J, with 20 bases between. Germline V gives CDR1 SSHAT, CDR2 FNYEAQ (reference sequence). CDR3 DNA: TGTGCCAGCAGCTCAACCCTGGACCGGGAAGGGGATACGCAGTATTTT. Protein sequence: CASSSTLDREGDTQYF. The whole variable domain, filled in from reference TRBV7-7 and TRBJ2-3, reads GAGVSQSPRYKVTKRGQDVTLRCDPISSHATLYWYQQALGQGPEFLTYFNYEAQPDKSGLPSDRFSAERPEGSISTLTIQRTEQRDSAMYRCASSSTLDREGDTQYFGPGTRLTVL.

The chain links TRBV5-5 to TRBJ1-5; D remains unclear. In germline, CDR1 is SGHKS, CDR2 YYEKEE (reference sequence). There are 14 residues in the CDR3. V was cut by 2 bases and J by 0 bases, with 6 bases left in between. The CDR3 protein is CASSLPGSNQPQHF. CDR3 nucleotides: TGTGCCAGCAGCTTACCGGGTAGCAATCAGCCCCAGCATTTT. The full variable domain, completed using reference TRBV5-5 and TRBJ1-5, is DAGVTQSPTHLIKTRGQQVTLRCSPISGHKSVSWYQQVLGQGPQFIFQYYEKEERGRGNFPDRFSARQFPNYSSELNVNALLLGDSALYLCASSLPGSNQPQHFGDGTRLSIL.

This chain connects TRBV7-8 to TRBJ1-5; D remains unclear. Trimming took 1 base from V and 3 from J, leaving 13 bases between them. This CDR3 contains 16 residues. Germline V gene data show CDR1 as SGHVS and CDR2 as FQNEAQ. The CDR3 DNA sequence: TGTGCCAGCAGCTTAGGGGGAGGGTGGTTCAATCAGCCCCAGCATTTT. This gives the protein CASSLGGGWFNQPQHF.

The V call is TRBV9, the J call TRBJ1-5, with unresolved D. The CDR3 covers 15 residues. Trimming pared 0 bases from V and 1 base from J, leaving 8 bases between. Germline loops: CDR1 SGDLS, CDR2 YYNGEE. The CDR3 DNA sequence: TGTGCCAGCAGCGTAGCAGGCCAGAGCAATCAGCCCCAGCATTTT. It is translated as CASSVAGQSNQPQHF.

This clone appeared a few times. The CDR3, as DNA: TGTGCCAGCAGCCGTAGGACGGGATCGAACACCATATATTTT. Amino acids: CASSRRTGSNTIYF. This chain joins TRBV7-9 and TRBJ1-3; D is ambiguous. The CDR3 loop spans 14 amino acids. Looked up from germline, CDR1 is SEHNR and CDR2 is FQNEAQ (reference sequence). Trimming pared 5 bases from V and 7 bases from J, leaving 15 bases between.

This sequence joins TRBV18 and TRBJ2-7; 7 nucleotides agree with TRBD2. Germline trimming cut 3 bases from V and 1 base from J; bases unmatched to any gene: 6. This CDR3 region has 15 residues. Per germline, CDR1 KGHSH and CDR2 LQKENI. The CDR3 bases are TGTGCCAGCTCACCTCAAGAGGGAGGGTCCTACGAGCAGTACTTC. Its protein product is CASSPQEGGSYEQYF.

The rearrangement joins TRBV7-3 to TRBJ2-3; 14 positions match TRBD2. From germline, CDR1 is SGHTA and CDR2 FQGTGA. This CDR3 has 17 residues. V shed 5 bases, J shed 2 bases, and the junction held 6 bases outside the gene matches. DNA for the CDR3: TGTGCCAGCAGCCCAGGGACTAGCGGGGGTCTCACAGATACGCAGTATTTT. It is translated as CASSPGTSGGLTDTQYF.